Each of the 12 T cell receptor beta chains below was sequenced from the same sample in a study of Ad26.COV2.S vaccination and SARS-CoV-2 variants. Only in-frame clones appear in the TCRdb table, and some are missing; sequencing was by immunoSEQ multiplex PCR. Of a few hundred thousand clones listed, around 87% are singletons. Treatment indicated: 15 to 20 received Ad26.COV2.S at low or high dose, single or two shots; about 5 received placebo; per-sample allocation not given. The investigators took samples on day 63 after the first vaccine or placebo injection. Sequences were derived from peripheral blood, sampled in a trial of Ad26.COV2.S vaccine versus placebo. The receptors originated from a person between 18 and 59 years old who received the Ad26.COV2.S COVID-19 vaccine or a placebo.

V gene TRBV21-1 combines with J gene TRBJ2-7; the table's D call, TRBD2, has no DNA check behind it. TRBV21-1 is termed a pseudogene. This CDR3 contains 13 residues. CDR3 nucleotide sequence: TGTGCCAGCAGCACTTGGAGGAGGTACGAGCAGTACTTC. It is translated as CASSTWRRYEQYF.

The gene calls are TRBV5-5 and TRBJ1-3; no clear D. CDR1 and CDR2 from the germline V gene are SGHKS and YYEKEE (reference sequence). Between the trimmed V and J ends, which lost 4 bases and 4 bases, there was a span of 6 bases. This CDR3 spans 12 amino acids. CDR3: CASSLWGNTIYF. CDR3 sequence (DNA): TGTGCCAGCAGCCTGTGGGGAAACACCATATATTTT.

The rearrangement joins TRBV27 to TRBJ1-4; the match to TRBD1 covers 8 bases. CDR1 and CDR2 from the germline V gene are MNHEY and SMNVEV (reference sequence). The V and J ends lost 5 bases and 6 bases, in that order; junction bases with no gene match: 8. The CDR3 contains 15 residues. The CDR3 sequence is CASSGQGSRHEKLFF. CDR3 DNA sequence: TGTGCCAGCAGTGGACAGGGTTCTAGGCATGAAAAACTGTTTTTT.

This clone came up many times. This chain links TRBV19 with TRBJ2-7, with D tentatively TRBD1 (5 bases). With 6 bases removed from V and 6 bases from J, the gap between germline ends came to 18 bases. The CDR3 extends over 14 amino acids. Germline V CDR1 and CDR2: LNHDA, SQIVND (reference sequence). The CDR3 reads CASRKQAVAVEQYF. The CDR3 coding sequence is TGTGCCAGTAGGAAACAGGCTGTTGCTGTCGAGCAGTACTTC.

V gene TRBV7-9 combines with J gene TRBJ2-3; D is unclear. Per the germline V gene, CDR1 is SEHNR and CDR2 is FQNEAQ (reference sequence). The V end lost 3 bases, the J end lost 2 bases, and 6 bases lay between the germline ends. This CDR3 comprises 13 residues. The CDR3 bases are TGTGCCAGCAGCTTTGAGTCCACAGATACGCAGTATTTT. This encodes CASSFESTDTQYF.

The chain uses TRBV23-1 and TRBJ2-7, with a weak D call TRBD1 (6 bases). TRBV23-1 is an ORF, with its function uncertain. The CDR3 has 13 residues. V lost 10 bases, J lost 1 base, and 14 bases lay in between. The CDR3 spells CATDRRPSYEQYF. The CDR3 DNA is TGCGCCACCGACAGGAGGCCATCCTACGAGCAGTACTTC.

In its sample, this clone was seen once. V usage is TRBV7-2 and J usage is TRBJ1-1; 8 bases map to TRBD1. With V trimmed by 5 bases and J by 3 bases, 5 bases remained unmatched. The germline CDR1 and CDR2 sequences are SGHTA and FQGNSA. The CDR3 sequence is 14 residues long. The CDR3 nucleotides are TGTGCCAGCAGCGGACAGGGAAGGGACACTGAAGCTTTCTTT. Translating it yields CASSGQGRDTEAFF.

The chain carries TRBV2 and TRBJ2-2, with D possibly being TRBD2 (5 bases). Trimming stripped 4 bases from V and 5 bases from J, with 5 bases between. There are 12 residues in the CDR3. The germline V gene has CDR1 SNHLY and CDR2 FYNNEI. CDR3 nucleotide sequence: TGTGCCAGCAGTGGGAGGACCGGGGAGCTGTTTTTT. Protein sequence: CASSGRTGELFF. Drawing the rest from reference TRBV2 and TRBJ2-2, the complete variable domain is EPEVTQTPSHQVTQMGQEVILRCVPISNHLYFYWYRQILGQKVEFLVSFYNNEISEKSEIFDDQFSVERPDGSNFTLKIRSTKLEDSAMYFCASSGRTGELFFGEGSRLTVL.

The count of this clone is one. The rearrangement joins TRBV2 to TRBJ1-2; 7 bases map to TRBD1. V trimming: 2 bases; J trimming: 12 bases; junction bases outside the gene matches: 12. Germline assignment: CDR1 SNHLY and CDR2 FYNNEI. The CDR3 has 14 amino acids. The CDR3 DNA sequence: TGTGCCAGCAGTGAAAATACTATTGGGACAGTGGACACCTTC. It codes for CASSENTIGTVDTF.

The chain combines TRBV5-5 with TRBJ2-5, with TRBD1 as a possible D gene (6 bases). The CDR3 contains 14 residues. Germline V gives CDR1 SGHKS, CDR2 YYEKEE (reference sequence). Trimming left V 4 bases short and J 1 base short, with 11 bases between. The CDR3 is CASSPGQFQETQYF. In DNA form, the CDR3 reads TGTGCCAGCAGCCCCGGACAGTTCCAAGAGACCCAGTACTTC.

DNA of the CDR3: TGTGCCAGCAGCCGGGGATGGACTAGCGGGAAGTACAATGAGCAGTTCTTC. Its protein is CASSRGWTSGKYNEQFF. J is TRBJ2-1 and V is TRBV7-6, with TRBD2 identical over 12 bases. The ends lost 5 bases at V and 4 bases at J; junction bases unmatched: 9. Per the germline V gene, CDR1 is SGHVS and CDR2 is FNYEAQ. CDR3 length equals 17 residues. Drawing the rest from reference TRBV7-6 and TRBJ2-1, the complete variable domain is GAGVSQSPRYKVTKRGQDVALRCDPISGHVSLYWYRQALGQGPEFLTYFNYEAQQDKSGLPNDRFSAERPEGSISTLTIQRTEQRDSAMYRCASSRGWTSGKYNEQFFGPGTRLTVL.

Note on this clone: At one of its ends the junction is not consistent with the germline gene, which may arise from a read error. The gene calls are TRBV7-7 and TRBJ2-5; 13 nucleotides align to TRBD2. The CDR3 has 15 residues. CDR1 and CDR2 from the germline V gene are SSHAT and FNYEAQ (reference sequence). CDR3 amino acids: CASSRLAGGPETQYF. DNA of the CDR3: TGTGCTAGCAGCAGACTAGCGGGGGGCCCGGAGACCCAGTACTTC. Full variable domain (outside the CDR3, taken from reference TRBV7-7 and TRBJ2-5): GAGVSQSPRYKVTKRGQDVTLRCDPISSHATLYWYQQALGQGPEFLTYFNYEAQPDKSGLPSDRFSAERPEGSISTLTIQRTEQRDSAMYRCASSRLAGGPETQYFGPGTRLLVL.